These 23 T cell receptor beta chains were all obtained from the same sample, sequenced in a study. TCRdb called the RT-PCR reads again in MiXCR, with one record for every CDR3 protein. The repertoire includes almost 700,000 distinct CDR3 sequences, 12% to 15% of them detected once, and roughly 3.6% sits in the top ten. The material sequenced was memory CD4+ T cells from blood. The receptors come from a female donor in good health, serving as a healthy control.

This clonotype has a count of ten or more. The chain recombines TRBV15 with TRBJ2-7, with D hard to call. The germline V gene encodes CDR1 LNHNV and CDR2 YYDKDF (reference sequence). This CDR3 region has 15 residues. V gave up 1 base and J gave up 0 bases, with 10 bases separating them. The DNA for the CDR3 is TGTGCCACCAGCAGAGCGGGTTATAACTCCTACGAGCAGTACTTC. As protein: CATSRAGYNSYEQYF.

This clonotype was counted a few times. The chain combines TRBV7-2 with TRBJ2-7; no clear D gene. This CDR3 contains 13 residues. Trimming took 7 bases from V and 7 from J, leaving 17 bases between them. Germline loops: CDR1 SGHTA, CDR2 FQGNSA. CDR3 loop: CASTPQFPREQYF. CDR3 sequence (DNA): TGTGCCAGCACCCCCCAGTTCCCTCGGGAGCAGTACTTC.

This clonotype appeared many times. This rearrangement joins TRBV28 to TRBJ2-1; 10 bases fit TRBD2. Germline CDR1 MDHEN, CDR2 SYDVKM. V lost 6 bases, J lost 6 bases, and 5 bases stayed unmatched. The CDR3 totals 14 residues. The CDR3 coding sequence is TGTGCCAGCAGAGGCAGCGGGAGGGTCAATGAGCAGTTCTTC. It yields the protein CASRGSGRVNEQFF.

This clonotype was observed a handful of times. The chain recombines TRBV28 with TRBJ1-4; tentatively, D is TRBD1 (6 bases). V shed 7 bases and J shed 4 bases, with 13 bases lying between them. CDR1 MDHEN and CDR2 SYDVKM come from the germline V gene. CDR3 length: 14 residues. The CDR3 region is CASTRGDFNEKLFF. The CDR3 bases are TGTGCCAGCACCAGGGGCGACTTTAATGAAAAACTGTTTTTT.

The CDR3 here is CSAEDRRRNTGELFF. The DNA of the CDR3 is TGCAGTGCTGAGGATCGACGGAGGAACACCGGGGAGCTGTTTTTT. The chain has TRBV20-1 and TRBJ2-2; D is uncertain. The CDR3 runs to 15 residues. Trimming left V 5 bases short and J 1 base short, with 14 bases between. Germline V gene sequence: CDR1 DFQATT, CDR2 SNEGSKA (reference sequence).

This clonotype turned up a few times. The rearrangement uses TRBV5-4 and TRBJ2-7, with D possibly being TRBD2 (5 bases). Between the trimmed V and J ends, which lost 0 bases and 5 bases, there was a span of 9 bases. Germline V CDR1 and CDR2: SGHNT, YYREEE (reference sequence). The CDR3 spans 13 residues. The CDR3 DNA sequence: TGTGCCAGCAGCTTGGGAGGGTATAACGAGCAGTACTTC. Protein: CASSLGGYNEQYF.

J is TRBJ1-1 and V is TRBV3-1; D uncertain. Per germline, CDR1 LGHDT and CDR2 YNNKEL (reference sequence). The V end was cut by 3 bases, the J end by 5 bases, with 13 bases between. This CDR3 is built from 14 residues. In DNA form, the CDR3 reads TGTGCCAGCAGCCAGCCACAGCTTATAACTGAAGCTTTCTTT. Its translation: CASSQPQLITEAFF.

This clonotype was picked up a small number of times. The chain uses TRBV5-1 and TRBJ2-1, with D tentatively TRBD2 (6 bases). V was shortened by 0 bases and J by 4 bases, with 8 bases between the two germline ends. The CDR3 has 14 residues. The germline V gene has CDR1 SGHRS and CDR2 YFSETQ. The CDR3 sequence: CASSLASEYNEQFF. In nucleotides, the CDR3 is TGCGCCAGCAGCTTGGCTAGCGAGTACAATGAGCAGTTCTTC.

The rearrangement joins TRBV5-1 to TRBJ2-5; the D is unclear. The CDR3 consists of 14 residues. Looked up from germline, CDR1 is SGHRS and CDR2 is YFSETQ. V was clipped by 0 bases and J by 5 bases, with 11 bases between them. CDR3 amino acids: CASSLGPVRETQYF. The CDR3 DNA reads TGCGCCAGCAGCTTGGGGCCGGTGCGGGAGACCCAGTACTTC.

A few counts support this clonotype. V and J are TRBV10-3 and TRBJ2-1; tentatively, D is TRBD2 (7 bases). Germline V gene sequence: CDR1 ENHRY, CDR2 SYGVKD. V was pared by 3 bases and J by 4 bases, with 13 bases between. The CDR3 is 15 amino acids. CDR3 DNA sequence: TGTGCCATCAGTGATGGGGGGGGCAGGTACAATGAGCAGTTCTTC. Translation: CAISDGGGRYNEQFF.

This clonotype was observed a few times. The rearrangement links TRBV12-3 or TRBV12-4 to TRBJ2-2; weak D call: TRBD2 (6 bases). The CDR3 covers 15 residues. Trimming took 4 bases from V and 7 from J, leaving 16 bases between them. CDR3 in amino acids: CASSYGGSLGGELFF. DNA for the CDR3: TGTGCCAGCAGTTACGGAGGGTCACTTGGCGGGGAGCTGTTTTTT.

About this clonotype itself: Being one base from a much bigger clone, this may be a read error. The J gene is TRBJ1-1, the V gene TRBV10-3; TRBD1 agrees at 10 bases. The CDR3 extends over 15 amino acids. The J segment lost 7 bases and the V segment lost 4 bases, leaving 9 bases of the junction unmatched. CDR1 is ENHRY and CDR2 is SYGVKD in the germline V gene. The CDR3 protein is CAISARQGADNEAFF. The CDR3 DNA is TGTGCCATCAGTGCGCGACAGGGGGCGGACAATGAAGCTTTCTTT.

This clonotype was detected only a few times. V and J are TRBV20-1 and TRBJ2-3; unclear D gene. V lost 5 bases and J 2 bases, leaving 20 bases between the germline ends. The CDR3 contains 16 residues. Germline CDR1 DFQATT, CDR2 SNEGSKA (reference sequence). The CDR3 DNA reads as TGCAGTGCTCCCACGAGGTCACCGACCCTCACAGATACGCAGTATTTT. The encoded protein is CSAPTRSPTLTDTQYF.

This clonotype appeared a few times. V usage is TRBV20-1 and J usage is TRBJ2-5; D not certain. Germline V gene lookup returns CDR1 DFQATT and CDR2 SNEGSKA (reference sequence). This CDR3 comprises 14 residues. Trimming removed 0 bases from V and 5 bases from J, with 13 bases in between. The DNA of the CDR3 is TGCAGTGCTAGAGATCCTAATAGCCTGGAGACCCAGTACTTC. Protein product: CSARDPNSLETQYF.

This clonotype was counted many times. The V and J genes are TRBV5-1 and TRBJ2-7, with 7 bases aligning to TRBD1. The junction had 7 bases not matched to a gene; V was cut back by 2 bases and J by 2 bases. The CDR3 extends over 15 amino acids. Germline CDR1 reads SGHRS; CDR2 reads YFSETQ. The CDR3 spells CASSFGTESTYEQYF. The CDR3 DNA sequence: TGCGCCAGCAGCTTCGGGACAGAGAGTACCTACGAGCAGTACTTC.

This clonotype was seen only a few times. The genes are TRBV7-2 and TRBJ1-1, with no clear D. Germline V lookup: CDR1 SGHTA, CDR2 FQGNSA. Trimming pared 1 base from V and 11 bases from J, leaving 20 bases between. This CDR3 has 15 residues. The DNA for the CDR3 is TGTGCCAGCAGCTTAGGCTTCCCCCCACTTATGGAGGCTTTCTTT. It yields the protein CASSLGFPPLMEAFF. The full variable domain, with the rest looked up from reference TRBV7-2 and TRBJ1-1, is GAGVSQSPSNKVTEKGKDVELRCDPISGHTALYWYRQSLGQGLEFLIYFQGNSAPDKSGLPSDRFSAERTGGSVSTLTIQRTQQEDSAVYLCASSLGFPPLMEAFFGQGTRLTVV.

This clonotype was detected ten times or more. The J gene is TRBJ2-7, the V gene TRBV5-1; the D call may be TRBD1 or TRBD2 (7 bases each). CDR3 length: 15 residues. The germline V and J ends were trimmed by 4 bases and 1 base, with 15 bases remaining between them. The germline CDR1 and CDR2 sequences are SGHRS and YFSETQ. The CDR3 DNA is TGCGCCAGCAGCCCAGGGGGGGCGGCGTCCTACGAGCAGTACTTC. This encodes CASSPGGAASYEQYF.

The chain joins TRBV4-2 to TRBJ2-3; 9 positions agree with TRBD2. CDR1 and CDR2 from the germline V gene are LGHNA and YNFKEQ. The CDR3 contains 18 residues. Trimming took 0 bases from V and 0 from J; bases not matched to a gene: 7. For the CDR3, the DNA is TGTGCCAGCAGCCAAGATGAGGCTAGCGGGGTTAGCACAGATACGCAGTATTTT. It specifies CASSQDEASGVSTDTQYF.

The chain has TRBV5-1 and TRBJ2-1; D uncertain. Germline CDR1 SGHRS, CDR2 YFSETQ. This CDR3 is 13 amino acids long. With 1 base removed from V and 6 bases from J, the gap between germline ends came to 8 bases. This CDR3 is CASSLSRSNEQFF. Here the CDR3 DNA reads TGCGCCAGCAGCTTGAGCCGGAGCAATGAGCAGTTCTTC. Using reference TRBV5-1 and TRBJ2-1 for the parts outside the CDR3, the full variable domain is KAGVTQTPRYLIKTRGQQVTLSCSPISGHRSVSWYQQTPGQGLQFLFEYFSETQRNKGNFPGRFSGRQFSNSRSEMNVSTLELGDSALYLCASSLSRSNEQFFGPGTRLTVL.

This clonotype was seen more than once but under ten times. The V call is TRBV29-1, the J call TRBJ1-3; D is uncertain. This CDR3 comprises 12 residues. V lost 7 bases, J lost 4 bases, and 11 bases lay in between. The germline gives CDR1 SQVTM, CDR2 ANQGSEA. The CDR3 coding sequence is TGCAGCGCTTCGGACGGAGGAAACACCATATATTTT. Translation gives CSASDGGNTIYF.

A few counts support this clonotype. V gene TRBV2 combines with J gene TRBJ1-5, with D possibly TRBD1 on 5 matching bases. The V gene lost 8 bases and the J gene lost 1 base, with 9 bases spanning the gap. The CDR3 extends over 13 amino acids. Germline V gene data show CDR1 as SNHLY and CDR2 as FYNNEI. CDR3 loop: CASGGGSNQPQHF. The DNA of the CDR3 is TGTGCCAGCGGCGGGGGGAGCAATCAGCCCCAGCATTTT.

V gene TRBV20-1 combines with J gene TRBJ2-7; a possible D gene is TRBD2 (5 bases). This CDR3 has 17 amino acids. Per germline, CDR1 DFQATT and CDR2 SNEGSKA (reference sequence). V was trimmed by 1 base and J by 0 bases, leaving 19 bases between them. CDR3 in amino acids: CSARGATIASSSYEQYF. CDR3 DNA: TGCAGTGCTAGAGGAGCGACCATAGCGTCGAGCTCCTACGAGCAGTACTTC.

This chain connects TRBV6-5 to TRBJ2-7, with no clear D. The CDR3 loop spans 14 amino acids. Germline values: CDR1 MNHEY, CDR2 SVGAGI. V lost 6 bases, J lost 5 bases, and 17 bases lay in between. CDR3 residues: CASSRPGELDEQYF. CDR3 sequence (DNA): TGTGCCAGCAGCCGACCGGGTGAACTGGACGAGCAGTACTTC.